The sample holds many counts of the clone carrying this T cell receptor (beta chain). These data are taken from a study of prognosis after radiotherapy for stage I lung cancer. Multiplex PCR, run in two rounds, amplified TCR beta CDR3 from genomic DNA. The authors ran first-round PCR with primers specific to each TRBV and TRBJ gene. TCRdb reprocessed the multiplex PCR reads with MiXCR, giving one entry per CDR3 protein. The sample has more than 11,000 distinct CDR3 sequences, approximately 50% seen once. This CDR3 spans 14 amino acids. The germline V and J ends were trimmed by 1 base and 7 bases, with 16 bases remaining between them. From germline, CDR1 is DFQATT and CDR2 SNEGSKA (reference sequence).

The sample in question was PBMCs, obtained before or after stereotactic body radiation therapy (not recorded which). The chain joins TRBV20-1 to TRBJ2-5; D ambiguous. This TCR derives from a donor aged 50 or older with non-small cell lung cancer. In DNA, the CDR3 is TGCAGTGCTAGAGCCTCACGAGATTACGGGACCCAGTACTTC. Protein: CSARASRDYGTQYF.